A selection of T cell receptor beta chains follows, all from one sample in a study of T cell responses to AZD1222 COVID-19 vaccine. Sequencing used immunoSEQ multiplex PCR; TCRdb keeps in-frame clones, though not all of them. The profile shows about 120,000 clones, 88% of them singletons. Specimen: peripheral blood, collected 28 days after the second AZD1222 dose. The source of these receptors is an adult who received the AZD1222 COVID-19 vaccine. CDR3s include the opening cysteine and the closing phenylalanine or tryptophan. A D gene is named only where the DNA matches it firmly. Some rows mark clone size as missing; the rest say once, few, many or name a class of expanded clone.

size	D	V	J	DNA	CDR3
-	TRBD2	TRBV2	TRBJ2-5	TGTGCCAGCAGCGCGGGACTAGCGGATAACCAAGAGACCCAGTACTTC	CASSAGLADNQETQYF
-	TRBD1	TRBV3-1/TRBV3-2	TRBJ1-5	TGTGCCAGCCAGCGGAGTGACAGGGGCGGCAATCAGCCCCAGCATTTT	CASQRSDRGGNQPQHF
-	-	TRBV14	TRBJ2-1	TGTGCCAGCAGCCAAGTTACCTACACCGCTCAGTTCTTC	CASSQVTYTAQFF
-	TRBD1	TRBV5-1	TRBJ1-4	TGCGCCAGCAGCTTGCCTTCGGGACAGGGGTTTAATGAAAAACTGTTTTTT	CASSLPSGQGFNEKLFF
once	-	TRBV6-6	TRBJ1-3	TGTGCCACCGCGGTGGGCATAATAATCCCTGGAAACACCATATATTTT	CATAVGIIIPGNTIYF
-	-	TRBV19	TRBJ1-1	TGTGCCAGTATTCGGAATGCTCTGGATACTGAAGCTTTCTTT	CASIRNALDTEAFF
-	-	TRBV3-1/TRBV3-2	TRBJ2-7	TGTGCCAGCAGCCAAGAGTGGACAGCCGTCTACGAGCAGTACTTC	CASSQEWTAVYEQYF
-	-	TRBV7-2	TRBJ2-1	TGTGCCAGCAGCGGGGTAGGGATGACGCACCCCCTGTACAATGAGCAGTTCTTC	CASSGVGMTHPLYNEQFF
-	-	TRBV19	TRBJ1-1	TGTGCCAGTAGTATAGGGGGGAGTACCATTGAAGCTTTCTTT	CASSIGGSTIEAFF
-	TRBD1	TRBV19	TRBJ2-7	TGTGCCAGTAGTGTTTCGACAGGGCGGGCGTACGAGCAGTACTTC	CASSVSTGRAYEQYF
-	-	TRBV10-1	TRBJ2-7	TGCGCCAGCAAATTGCGCTGGGACCGTGCAGAGCAGTACTTC	CASKLRWDRAEQYF
-	TRBD1	TRBV30	TRBJ2-2	TGTGCCTGGAGTGGGCAGGGGGACACCGGGGAGCTGTTTTTT	CAWSGQGDTGELFF
-	-	TRBV5-8	TRBJ1-1	TGTGCCAGCAGCTTGAAGGGCCCTTGGGCTGAAGCTTTCTTT	CASSLKGPWAEAFF
-	-	TRBV9	TRBJ1-1	TGTGCCAGCAGCGTAGGGGGAACTGAAGCTTTCTTT	CASSVGGTEAFF
-	-	TRBV4-1	TRBJ2-1	TGCGCCAGCAGCCAAGTGAGGTTAGCGGTTTACAATGAGCAGTTCTTC	CASSQVRLAVYNEQFF
-	TRBD1	TRBV30	TRBJ1-2	TGTGCCTGGAGTGCTCAGACAGGGAGCTATGGCTACACCTTC	CAWSAQTGSYGYTF
-	-	TRBV5-4	TRBJ2-5	TGTGCCAGCAGCTTGGTGAGAAACCAAGAGACCCAGTACTTC	CASSLVRNQETQYF
once	TRBD2	TRBV10-3	TRBJ2-5	TGTGCCATTGGGTTTCCTAGCGGACAAGAGACCCAGTACTTC	CAIGFPSGQETQYF
-	TRBD1	TRBV2	TRBJ2-1	TGTGCCAGCGTCGGAATCCGGGACAGGGACTACAATGAGCAGTTCTTC	CASVGIRDRDYNEQFF
once	-	TRBV10-3	TRBJ1-6	TGTGCCATCAGTGAGGGGCGCGATTCACCCCTCCACTTT	CAISEGRDSPLHF
-	TRBD1	TRBV10-3	TRBJ2-2	TGTGCCATCGGGACAGGGAACGGGGAGCTGTTTTTT	CAIGTGNGELFF
few	-	TRBV18	TRBJ1-5	TGTGCCAGCTCATCACAGGGTACGAACAATCAGCCCCAGCATTTT	CASSSQGTNNQPQHF
-	-	TRBV20-1	TRBJ2-1	TGCAGTGCTAGAAGCGTTGATGAGCAGTTCTTC	CSARSVDEQFF
-	-	TRBV24-1	TRBJ2-7	TGTGCCACCAGTGATACAGGGACCGAGCAGTACTTC	CATSDTGTEQYF
-	-	TRBV11-3	TRBJ2-1	TGTGCCAGCAGCAGCCCCCAATTAGGCAATGAGCAGTTCTTC	CASSSPQLGNEQFF
-	TRBD2	TRBV6-5	TRBJ2-1	TGTGCCAGCACCCCCGGGGGGGGACAAAACAATGAGCAGTTCTTC	CASTPGGGQNNEQFF
-	-	TRBV2	TRBJ2-2	TGTGCCAGCAGTATAGACAAAGCGAACACCGGGGAGCTGTTTTTT	CASSIDKANTGELFF
-	-	TRBV9	TRBJ2-1	TGTGCCAGCACCACCCTCCCCGAGCATGAGCAGTTCTTC	CASTTLPEHEQFF
-	TRBD1	TRBV30	TRBJ1-1	TGTGCCTGGAGTTTTGGGACAGGGGGCACTGAAGCTTTCTTT	CAWSFGTGGTEAFF
-	TRBD1	TRBV5-1	TRBJ2-1	TGCGCCAGCAGACCCGGGACAGGGGGCTATGAGCAGTTCTTC	CASRPGTGGYEQFF
once	TRBD2	TRBV6-4	TRBJ2-2	TGTGCCAGCAGCCCTTTAGCGGGAGACACCGGGGAGCTGTTTTTT	CASSPLAGDTGELFF
-	TRBD1	TRBV4-2	TRBJ2-3	TGTGCCAGCAGCCAAGAGGGACAGTACACAGATACGCAGTATTTT	CASSQEGQYTDTQYF
-	-	TRBV11-2	TRBJ1-5	TGTGCCAGCAGCTTTCTTGGAGGGGCATCAGGAGGCAATCAGCCCCAGCATTTT	CASSFLGGASGGNQPQHF
-	-	TRBV30	TRBJ2-5	TGTGCCTGGAGTGTACTTAGGGGTTTCTGGGAGACCCAGTACTTC	CAWSVLRGFWETQYF
-	-	TRBV7-9	TRBJ1-1	TGTGCCAGCAGCTTAGTTTTAGAGGCTTTCTTT	CASSLVLEAFF
few	-	TRBV3-1/TRBV3-2	TRBJ2-3	TGTGCCAGCAGCCAAGAGACTAGTAATATTCCAGATACGCAGTATTTT	CASSQETSNIPDTQYF
-	-	TRBV6-5	TRBJ1-1	TGTGCCAGCAGTTACCGTTCGACAGCGAAGAGGACTGAAGCTTTCTTT	CASSYRSTAKRTEAFF
-	TRBD1	TRBV6-6	TRBJ1-2	TGTGCCAGCAGCCGACAGGGTGATGGCTACACCTTC	CASSRQGDGYTF
-	TRBD1	TRBV7-3	TRBJ2-1	TGTGCCAGCAGCTCGACAGGGCCTGTCAATGAGCAGTTCTTC	CASSSTGPVNEQFF
-	-	TRBV6-2/TRBV6-3	TRBJ2-1	TGTGCCAGCAGTTACCTCGATGAGCAGTTCTTC	CASSYLDEQFF
-	-	TRBV6-2/TRBV6-3	TRBJ2-7	TGTGCCAGCAGTCCCCGTCTGTCTAACGAGCAGTACTTC	CASSPRLSNEQYF
few	TRBD1	TRBV30	TRBJ1-1	TGTGCCTGGGGACAAAAGACAGGGCTGAACACTGAAGCTTTCTTT	CAWGQKTGLNTEAFF
-	TRBD1	TRBV29-1	TRBJ1-2	TGCAGCGCTCATAGACAGGGGAACTATGGCTACACCTTC	CSAHRQGNYGYTF
once	TRBD2	TRBV19	TRBJ2-1	TGTGCCAGTGCCCCCTGGGGGCTAGCGGGAGTGCGGAATGAGCAGTTCTTC	CASAPWGLAGVRNEQFF
-	-	TRBV6-6	TRBJ2-3	TGTGCCAGCAGTCGGGACAGACGGGACTCCCGGTACACAGATACGCAGTATTTT	CASSRDRRDSRYTDTQYF
-	TRBD1	TRBV7-3	TRBJ2-7	TGTGCCAGCAACAGCGGGACAGGGTCTTTCGAGCAGTACTTC	CASNSGTGSFEQYF
-	TRBD1	TRBV9	TRBJ1-3	TGTGCCAGCAGCCATGCTCGACAGGGCGCTAACTCTGGAAACACCATATATTTT	CASSHARQGANSGNTIYF
-	-	TRBV30	TRBJ1-6	TGTGCCACAATCGGGGGCTTTAATTCACCCCTCCACTTT	CATIGGFNSPLHF
-	-	TRBV20-1	TRBJ2-5	TGCAGTGCTAGTCCCAGGACTGCCGAGGAGGAGACCCAGTACTTC	CSASPRTAEEETQYF
-	TRBD1	TRBV18	TRBJ2-1	TGTGCCAGCTCACCAGAACAGGGGGGTGGTTACAATGAGCAGTTCTTC	CASSPEQGGGYNEQFF
-	TRBD2	TRBV5-6	TRBJ2-5	TGTGCCAGCAGCTATCTAGCGGGAGGACTGGAGACCCAGTACTTC	CASSYLAGGLETQYF
-	TRBD2	TRBV4-3	TRBJ2-1	TGCGCCAGCAGCCAAGATAGGGGTAGCGGGGGGGCCTACAATGAGCAGTTCTTC	CASSQDRGSGGAYNEQFF
-	-	TRBV7-2	TRBJ2-1	TGTGCCAGCAGCTCCCCCGGGACCCAACTTGTCGGTGAGCAGTTCTTC	CASSSPGTQLVGEQFF
once	-	TRBV4-2	TRBJ1-1	TGTGCCAGCAGCCAAGAAGACAGCTCTCTTGGGGACTTT	CASSQEDSSLGDF
-	-	TRBV5-1	TRBJ1-1	TGCGCCAGCAGCTTTGACAGGCTTCTGGAGGCTGAAGCTTTCTTT	CASSFDRLLEAEAFF
-	TRBD1	TRBV4-1	TRBJ2-7	TGCGCCAGCAGCCACTACGGACAGGCAAGCGAGCAGTACTTC	CASSHYGQASEQYF
-	-	TRBV5-4	TRBJ2-1	TGTGCCAGCAGCTTGGGTGGCGCGTCAGGTCGCAATGAGCAGTTCTTC	CASSLGGASGRNEQFF
-	-	TRBV28	TRBJ1-1	TGTGCCAGCAGTTTAAGTTTGGGCCTAGGGACTGAAGCTTTCTTT	CASSLSLGLGTEAFF